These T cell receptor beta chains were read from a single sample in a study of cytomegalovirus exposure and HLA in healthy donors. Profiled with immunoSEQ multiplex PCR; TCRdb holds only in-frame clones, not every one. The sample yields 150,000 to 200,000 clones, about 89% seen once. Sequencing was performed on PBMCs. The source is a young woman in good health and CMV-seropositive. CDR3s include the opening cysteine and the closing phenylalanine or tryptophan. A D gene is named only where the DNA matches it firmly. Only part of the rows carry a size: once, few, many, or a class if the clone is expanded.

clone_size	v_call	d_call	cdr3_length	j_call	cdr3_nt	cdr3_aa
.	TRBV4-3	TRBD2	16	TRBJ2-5	TGCGCCAGCAGCCAAGAACTAGCGGGAGGGCAAGAGACCCAGTACTTC	CASSQELAGGQETQYF
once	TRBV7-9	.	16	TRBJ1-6	TGTGCCAGCAGCGTTAGGATCGGGGACTATAATTCACCCCTCCACTTT	CASSVRIGDYNSPLHF
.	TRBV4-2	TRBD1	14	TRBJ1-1	TGTGCCAGCAGCCAAGGACAGGGTGGGACTGAAGCTTTCTTT	CASSQGQGGTEAFF
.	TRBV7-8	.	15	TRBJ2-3	TGTGCCAGCAGCTTTGAGAACAGGGCCACAGATACGCAGTATTTT	CASSFENRATDTQYF
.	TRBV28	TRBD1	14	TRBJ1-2	TGTGCCAGCAGTTTTAGGGGGCTCGGCTATGGCTACACCTTC	CASSFRGLGYGYTF
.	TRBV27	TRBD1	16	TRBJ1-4	TGTGCCAGCAGTTTAACCAGGGGGCGGGCTAATGAAAAACTGTTTTTT	CASSLTRGRANEKLFF
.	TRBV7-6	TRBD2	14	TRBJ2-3	TGTGCCAGCAGCTTTAGCGGGGGTAAAGATACGCAGTATTTT	CASSFSGGKDTQYF
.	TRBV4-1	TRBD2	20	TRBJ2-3	TGCGCCAGCAGCCAAGATGAAGGACTAGCGGGAGCCTCTAGCACAGATACGCAGTATTTT	CASSQDEGLAGASSTDTQYF
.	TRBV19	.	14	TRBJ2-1	TGTGCCAGTCGGCGGGACCAACTTATCAATGAGCAGTTCTTC	CASRRDQLINEQFF
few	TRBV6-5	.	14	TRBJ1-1	TGTGCCAGCAGTTACGGGGAGGAGAACACTGAAGCTTTCTTT	CASSYGEENTEAFF
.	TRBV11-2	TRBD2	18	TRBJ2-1	TGTGCCAGCAGCTTAGTAACTAGCGGGATGAGCTCCTACAATGAGCAGTTCTTC	CASSLVTSGMSSYNEQFF
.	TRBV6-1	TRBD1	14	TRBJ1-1	TGTGCCAGCAGGCAGACAGGGTCGGACACTGAAGCTTTCTTT	CASRQTGSDTEAFF
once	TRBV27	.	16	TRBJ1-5	TGTGCCAGCAGACCGACGGGGCCAGGGGGCAATCAGCCCCAGCATTTT	CASRPTGPGGNQPQHF
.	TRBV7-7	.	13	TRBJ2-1	TGTGCCAGCAGCTTATCAGGGGTTAATGAGCAGTTCTTC	CASSLSGVNEQFF
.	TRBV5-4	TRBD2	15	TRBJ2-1	TGTGCCAGCAGCTTGGATTCTAGCGGTTACAATGAGCAGTTCTTC	CASSLDSSGYNEQFF
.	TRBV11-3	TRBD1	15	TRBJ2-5	TGTGCCAGCAGCGGGTTGGGGGACAGGGAAGAGACCCAGTACTTC	CASSGLGDREETQYF
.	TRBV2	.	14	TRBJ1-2	TGTGCCAGCAAGGAGAAAGGGGCGGTAGTGGGCTACACCTTC	CASKEKGAVVGYTF
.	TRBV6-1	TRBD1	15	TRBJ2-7	TGTGCCAGCAGTGATGGTACAGGGGGATCCTACGAGCAGTACTTC	CASSDGTGGSYEQYF
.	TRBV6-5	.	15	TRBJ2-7	TGTGCCAGCAGTTACAGTGAGGACAGCCACTACGAGCAGTACTTC	CASSYSEDSHYEQYF
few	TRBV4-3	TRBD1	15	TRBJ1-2	TGCGCCAGCAGCCACAGGGACAGGTCTAACTATGGCTACACCTTC	CASSHRDRSNYGYTF
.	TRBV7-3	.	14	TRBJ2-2	TGTGCCAGCAGTAAACAGGGTACCACCGGGGAGCTGTTTTTT	CASSKQGTTGELFF
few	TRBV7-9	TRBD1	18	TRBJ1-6	TGTGCCAGCAGCTTAGGCGGGGCAGGGGGCTCCTATAATTCACCCCTCCACTTT	CASSLGGAGGSYNSPLHF
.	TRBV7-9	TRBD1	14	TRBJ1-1	TGTGCCAGCAGCTTAGCGACAGGGGCCACTGAAGCTTTCTTT	CASSLATGATEAFF
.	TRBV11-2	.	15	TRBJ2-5	TGTGCCAGCAGCTTTGGGCGGGGACCTCAAGAGACCCAGTACTTC	CASSFGRGPQETQYF
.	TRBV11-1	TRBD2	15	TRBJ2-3	TGTGCCAGCAGCCCCCAGGGTAGCGGGCCCGATACGCAGTATTTT	CASSPQGSGPDTQYF
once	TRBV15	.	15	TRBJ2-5	TGTGCCACCAGCATGAACAGGGGGGGGACAGAGACCCAGTACTTC	CATSMNRGGTETQYF
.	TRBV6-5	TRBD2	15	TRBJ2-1	TGTGCCAGCAGTTACTCCGCCGGGGGGGCTGGTGAGCAGTTCTTC	CASSYSAGGAGEQFF